In this sample, the clone carrying this T cell receptor beta chain turned up a few times. Its specificity is unknown. It was RNA transcripts that yielded the amplified TCR beta CDR3 regions. First-round RT-PCR targeting the TCR CDR3 was performed with the HTBI primer set. MiXCR, applied by TCRdb to the multiplex PCR reads, yields one record per CDR3 protein. This table holds about 400,000 distinct CDR3 sequences, under 15% found once. This sample is part of a study of T cells in Graves' hyperthyroidism and ophthalmopathy. General study findings and limits: By a 13 V-J model, ophthalmopathy was set apart from stable hyperthyroidism.

Exclusions: uncontrolled infection, other autoimmune disease, pregnancy, lactation. PBMCs came from around 9.7 ml fresh peripheral blood. Specimen: blood. The TCR comes from a young woman with Graves' hyperthyroidism.

The CDR3 here is CASSYAGLGYEQYF. CDR3 coding DNA: TGTGCCAGCAGCTACGCGGGACTAGGGTACGAGCAGTACTTC. The gene calls are TRBV7-2 and TRBJ2-7; 8 nucleotides line up with TRBD2. Germline V gene data show CDR1 as SGHTA and CDR2 as FQGNSA. V dropped 4 bases and J dropped 4; count of bases not matched to a gene: 6. The CDR3 is 14 residues long. The variable domain in full, with the rest retrieved from reference TRBV7-2 and TRBJ2-7, is GAGVSQSPSNKVTEKGKDVELRCDPISGHTALYWYRQSLGQGLEFLIYFQGNSAPDKSGLPSDRFSAERTGGSVSTLTIQRTQQEDSAVYLCASSYAGLGYEQYFGPGTRLTVT.